The 25 T cell receptor beta chains presented below share a single source sample, sequenced in a study of blood T cell repertoires in COVID-19. The protocol was immunoSEQ multiplex PCR, while the TCRdb copy is restricted to in-frame clones and leaves out a portion. In the table there are 150,000 to 200,000 clones, approximately 87% of which are singletons. Input material: peripheral blood. All receptors derive from a woman in her sixties or seventies with acute or convalescent COVID-19.

The J gene is TRBJ2-2, the V gene TRBV10-3, with TRBD2 matching over 11 bases. V trimming: 4 bases; J trimming: 4 bases; junction bases outside the gene matches: 5. Germline V CDR1 and CDR2: ENHRY, SYGVKD. The CDR3 sequence is 16 residues long. DNA of the CDR3: TGTGCCATCAGTGGACTAGCGGGAAGGGGCACCGGGGAGCTGTTTTTT. This sequence encodes CAISGLAGRGTGELFF.

This chain links TRBV12-3 or TRBV12-4 with TRBJ1-1; 7 positions match TRBD1. V shed 10 bases, J shed 4 bases, and the junction held 9 bases outside the gene matches. The CDR3 is 13 amino acids. The CDR3: CATVRTGRTEAFF. DNA for the CDR3: TGTGCCACTGTAAGGACAGGTCGCACTGAAGCTTTCTTT.

This chain uses TRBV3-1 (or the pseudogene TRBV3-2) with TRBJ1-1; D is ambiguous. CDR1 is LGHDT and CDR2 is YNNKEL in the germline V gene (reference sequence). V was cut by 5 bases and J by 1 base, with 8 bases left in between. The CDR3 sequence is 13 residues long. CDR3 residues: CASSTGRNTEAFF. The CDR3 DNA reads as TGTGCCAGCAGCACCGGGAGGAACACTGAAGCTTTCTTT.

The V and J genes are TRBV6-2 or TRBV6-3 and TRBJ1-5; perhaps TRBD1 as D (5 bases). The V gene's germline CDR1 is MNHEY and CDR2 SVGEGT. The CDR3 length is 15 residues. V dropped 2 bases and J dropped 5 bases, with 13 bases sitting between them. CDR3 protein: CASSYGGWRDQPQHF. In DNA form, the CDR3 reads TGTGCCAGCAGTTACGGGGGTTGGAGGGATCAGCCCCAGCATTTT.

This clone was observed a few times. CDR3 sequence (DNA): TGTGCCAGCAGCCCCATCAGGACTAGCCGCCACAATGAGCAGTTCTTC. This translates into CASSPIRTSRHNEQFF. The chain links TRBV13 to TRBJ2-1; 8 bases line up with TRBD2. Germline CDR1 and CDR2: PRHDT and FYEKMQ (reference sequence). The CDR3 is made up of 16 amino acids. V dropped 5 bases and J dropped 5; count of bases not matched to a gene: 11.

This clone has just a few counts. V gene TRBV5-4 combines with J gene TRBJ1-6, with 7 bases aligning to TRBD1. The length of the CDR3 is 15 residues. The V segment lost 0 bases and the J segment 6 bases; nucleotides outside the gene matches: 3. Germline assignment: CDR1 SGHNT and CDR2 YYREEE (reference sequence). Here the CDR3 DNA reads TGTGCCAGCAGCTTGGAGGGGACAGCTAATTCACCCCTCCACTTT. This translates into CASSLEGTANSPLHF.

The table lists this clone with a few counts. The CDR3 is CASSPLGSGAVTGELFF. CDR3 nucleotide sequence: TGTGCCAGCTCACCACTGGGATCAGGGGCTGTCACCGGGGAGCTGTTTTTT. The chain recombines TRBV18 with TRBJ2-2, with D maybe TRBD1 (6 bases). In germline, CDR1 is KGHSH, CDR2 LQKENI. With 1 base removed from V and 4 bases from J, the gap between germline ends came to 16 bases. CDR3 length equals 17 residues. The entire variable domain, with the rest obtained from reference TRBV18 and TRBJ2-2, is as follows: NAGVMQNPRHLVRRRGQEARLRCSPMKGHSHVYWYRQLPEEGLKFMVYLQKENIIDESGMPKERFSAEFPKEGPSILRIQQVVRGDSAAYFCASSPLGSGAVTGELFFGEGSRLTVL.

This sequence joins TRBV27 and TRBJ2-7; TRBD2 agrees at 11 bases. CDR1 MNHEY and CDR2 SMNVEV come from the germline V gene (reference sequence). Germline trimming cut 3 bases from V and 2 bases from J; bases unmatched to any gene: 6. The CDR3 extends over 16 amino acids. The CDR3: CASSFSGTSGTYEQYF. The CDR3 nucleotides read TGTGCCAGCAGTTTCTCCGGGACTAGCGGAACCTACGAGCAGTACTTC.

This clone was seen more than once but under ten times. The CDR3 spells CASSFSGGLEQYF. The CDR3 bases are TGTGCCAGCAGCTTTTCAGGGGGTCTCGAGCAGTACTTC. The rearrangement links TRBV7-9 to TRBJ2-7; 7 bases are a match to TRBD1. V lost 3 bases to trimming and J lost 6 bases; unmatched junction nucleotides: 5. The germline CDR1 and CDR2 sequences are SEHNR and FQNEAQ (reference sequence). The CDR3 runs 13 residues.

V is TRBV7-9 and J is TRBJ1-1, with TRBD1 as a possible D gene (5 bases). Trimming took 7 bases from V and 4 from J, leaving 13 bases between them. The CDR3 runs to 13 residues. Per germline, CDR1 SEHNR and CDR2 FQNEAQ (reference sequence). In nucleotides, the CDR3 is TGTGCCAGCATACTCGGGACTGGCACTGAAGCTTTCTTT. It encodes CASILGTGTEAFF.

V and J are TRBV5-5 and TRBJ1-5; D not certain. With 1 base removed from V and 4 bases from J, the gap between germline ends came to 12 bases. Germline assignment: CDR1 SGHKS and CDR2 YYEKEE (reference sequence). The CDR3 is 15 residues long. This chain's CDR3 is CASSLSQISNQPQHF. The DNA of the CDR3 is TGTGCCAGCAGCTTGTCTCAGATATCAAATCAGCCCCAGCATTTT.

This chain uses TRBV24-1 with TRBJ2-1, with 14 positions matching TRBD2. The CDR3 totals 17 residues. V lost 4 bases to trimming and J lost 7 bases; unmatched junction nucleotides: 8. CDR1 and CDR2 (germline): KGHDR, SFDVKD. As DNA, the CDR3 is TGTGCCACCAGTGACCGCGTGGGACTAGCGGGAGTGAATGAGCAGTTCTTC. Translating it yields CATSDRVGLAGVNEQFF.

The V call is TRBV6-5, the J call TRBJ1-2; TRBD1 is a possible D gene (6 bases). CDR3 length equals 13 residues. Germline CDR1 reads MNHEY; CDR2 reads SVGAGI. Trimming removed 6 bases at V and 7 bases at J, with 15 bases between. CDR3 loop: CASRPETGSGYTF. Here the CDR3 DNA reads TGTGCCAGCAGACCCGAGACAGGCTCTGGCTACACCTTC.

The chain couples TRBV4-1 to TRBJ1-1; 9 nucleotides match TRBD1. In germline, CDR1 is MGHRA, CDR2 YSYEKL. The ends lost 4 bases at V and 6 bases at J; junction bases unmatched: 9. The CDR3 spans 15 residues. The CDR3 spells CASSLLGQGKAEAFF. CDR3 coding DNA: TGCGCCAGCAGCCTCCTGGGACAGGGAAAGGCTGAAGCTTTCTTT.

The rearrangement uses TRBV19 and TRBJ1-1; weak D call: TRBD1 (5 bases). The germline gives CDR1 LNHDA, CDR2 SQIVND (reference sequence). CDR3 length: 12 amino acids. Trimming left V 7 bases short and J 7 bases short, with 13 bases between. The CDR3 bases are TGTGCCAGTACACCGGGGGGTGGTGAAGCTTTCTTT. Translating it yields CASTPGGGEAFF.

The chain combines TRBV2 with TRBJ1-1, with TRBD1 identical over 7 bases. This CDR3 region has 14 residues. The V gene's germline CDR1 is SNHLY and CDR2 FYNNEI. The junction had 9 bases not matched to a gene; V was cut back by 5 bases and J by 6 bases. CDR3 DNA sequence: TGTGCCAGCAGTCCAGACAGGGCGAGGGCTGAAGCTTTCTTT. Amino acids: CASSPDRARAEAFF.

The chain recombines TRBV4-3 with TRBJ2-5; 9 bases are shared with TRBD2. The CDR3 runs 16 residues. Germline-derived CDR1 and CDR2 are LGHNA and YSLEER. The V gene end was trimmed by 2 bases and the J gene end by 6 bases; junction bases not matched to a gene: 10. The CDR3 spells CASSQISAGGGKTQYF. CDR3 nucleotides: TGCGCCAGCAGCCAAATTTCAGCGGGAGGCGGGAAGACCCAGTACTTC.

V is TRBV7-2 and J is TRBJ2-7; weak D call: TRBD1 (5 bases). Germline V lookup: CDR1 SGHTA, CDR2 FQGNSA. V lost 5 bases and J 4 bases, leaving 9 bases between the germline ends. The CDR3 is 12 amino acids. CDR3 nucleotide sequence: TGTGCCAGCAGCCCTAGACAGTACGAGCAGTACTTC. Protein sequence: CASSPRQYEQYF.

The CDR3 DNA reads as TGTGCCAGCAGCTTAGAGCTAGCGGTTGAGACAGATACGCAGTATTTT. This codes for CASSLELAVETDTQYF. The genes are TRBV7-9 and TRBJ2-3; TRBD2 agrees at 7 bases. V lost 1 base, J lost 3 bases, and 7 bases stayed unmatched. Germline V lookup: CDR1 SEHNR, CDR2 FQNEAQ (reference sequence). The CDR3 is made up of 16 amino acids.

This chain connects TRBV18 to TRBJ1-1; D gene unclear. Germline V gene sequence: CDR1 KGHSH, CDR2 LQKENI. Between the trimmed V and J ends, which lost 1 base and 0 bases, there was a span of 6 bases. This CDR3 is 14 amino acids long. In DNA, the CDR3 is TGTGCCAGCTCACCACTTAATCTGAACACTGAAGCTTTCTTT. This encodes CASSPLNLNTEAFF.

This clone has a single count. CDR3 region: CASSPGLTPNTEAFF. The CDR3 nucleotides are TGTGCCAGCTCACCGGGGCTTACCCCGAACACTGAAGCTTTCTTT. The gene calls are TRBV18 and TRBJ1-1, with D tentatively TRBD1 (5 bases). V was cut by 3 bases and J by 1 base, with 12 bases left in between. Germline CDR1 KGHSH, CDR2 LQKENI. There are 15 residues in the CDR3.

This rearrangement joins TRBV18 to TRBJ2-1; D is uncertain. The CDR3 contains 13 residues. V was shortened by 6 bases and J by 6 bases, with 12 bases between the two germline ends. The germline CDR1 and CDR2 sequences are KGHSH and LQKENI. The CDR3 sequence: CASSPPAFNEQFF. The CDR3 nucleotides read TGTGCCAGCTCCCCCCCCGCGTTCAATGAGCAGTTCTTC.

A remark on this clone: The sample holds other DNA sequences that translate to the same CDR3. This sequence joins TRBV12-3 or TRBV12-4 and TRBJ2-7, with TRBD2 as a possible D gene (6 bases). This CDR3 contains 12 residues. V shed 11 bases and J shed 2 bases, with 13 bases lying between them. The CDR3 coding sequence is TGTGCCTGTGGGACTGACGCCTACGAGCAGTACTTC. This gives the protein CACGTDAYEQYF.

The V and J genes are TRBV28 and TRBJ2-6; 9 nucleotides line up with TRBD1. The germline V gene has CDR1 MDHEN and CDR2 SYDVKM. CDR3 length: 16 residues. Unmatched junction bases numbered 5, after V lost 8 bases and J lost 0 bases. The CDR3 bases are TGTGCCAGCGGAGGGACAGGGACCTCTGGGGCCAACGTCCTGACTTTC. Protein sequence: CASGGTGTSGANVLTF.

The J gene is TRBJ1-2, the V gene TRBV18, with D possibly TRBD1 on 5 matching bases. The CDR3 length is 18 residues. In germline, CDR1 is KGHSH, CDR2 LQKENI. V gave up 2 bases and J gave up 4 bases, with 23 bases separating them. CDR3 region: CASSPGLAGYPYPYGYTF. The CDR3 coding sequence is TGTGCCAGCTCACCAGGTCTGGCAGGGTACCCCTATCCCTATGGCTACACCTTC.